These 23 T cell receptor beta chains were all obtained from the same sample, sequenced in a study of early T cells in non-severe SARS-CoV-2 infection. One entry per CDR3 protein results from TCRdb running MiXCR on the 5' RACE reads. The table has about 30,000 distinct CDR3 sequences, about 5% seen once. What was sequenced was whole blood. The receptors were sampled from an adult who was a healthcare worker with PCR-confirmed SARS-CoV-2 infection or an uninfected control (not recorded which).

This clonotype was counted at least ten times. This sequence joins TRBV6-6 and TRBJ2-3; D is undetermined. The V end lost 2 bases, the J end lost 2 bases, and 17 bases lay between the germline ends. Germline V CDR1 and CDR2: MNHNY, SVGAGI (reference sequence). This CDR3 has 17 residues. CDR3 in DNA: TGTGCCAGCAGTTACGAGGCAGGCCGCCTCTTCACAGATACGCAGTATTTT. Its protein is CASSYEAGRLFTDTQYF.

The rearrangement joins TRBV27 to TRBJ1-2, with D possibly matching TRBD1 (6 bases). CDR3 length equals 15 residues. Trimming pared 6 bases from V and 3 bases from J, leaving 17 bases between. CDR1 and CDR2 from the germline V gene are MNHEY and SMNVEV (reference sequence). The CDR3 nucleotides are TGTGCCAGCAGCCTTCACTGGGGGCAGGACTATGGCTACACCTTC. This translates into CASSLHWGQDYGYTF.

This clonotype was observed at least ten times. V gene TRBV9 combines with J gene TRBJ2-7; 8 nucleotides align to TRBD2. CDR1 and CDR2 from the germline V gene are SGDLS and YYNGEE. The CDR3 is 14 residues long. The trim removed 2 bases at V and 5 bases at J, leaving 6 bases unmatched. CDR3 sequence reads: CASSVHSGGDEQYF. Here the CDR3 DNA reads TGTGCCAGCAGCGTTCACAGCGGGGGCGACGAGCAGTACTTC. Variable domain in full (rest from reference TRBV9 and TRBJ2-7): DSGVTQTPKHLITATGQRVTLRCSPRSGDLSVYWYQQSLDQGLQFLIQYYNGEERAKGNILERFSAQQFPDLHSELNLSSLELGDSALYFCASSVHSGGDEQYFGPGTRLTVT.

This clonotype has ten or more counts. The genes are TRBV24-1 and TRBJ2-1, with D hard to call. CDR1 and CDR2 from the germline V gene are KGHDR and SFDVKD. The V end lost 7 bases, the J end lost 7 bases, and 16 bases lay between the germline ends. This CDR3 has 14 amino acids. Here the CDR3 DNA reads TGTGCCACCAGGTATTCCCCCCTTATTAATGAGCAGTTCTTC. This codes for CATRYSPLINEQFF.

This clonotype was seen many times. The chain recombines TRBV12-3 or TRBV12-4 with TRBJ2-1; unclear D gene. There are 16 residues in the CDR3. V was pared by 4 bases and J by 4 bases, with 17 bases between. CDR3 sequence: CASSYRPISPYNEQFF. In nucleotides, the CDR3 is TGTGCCAGCAGTTATCGGCCCATCAGCCCTTACAATGAGCAGTTCTTC.

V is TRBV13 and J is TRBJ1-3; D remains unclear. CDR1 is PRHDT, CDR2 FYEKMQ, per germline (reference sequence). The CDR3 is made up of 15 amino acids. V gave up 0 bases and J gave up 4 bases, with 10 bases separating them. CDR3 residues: CASSLGYRTGNTIYF. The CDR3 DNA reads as TGTGCCAGCAGCTTAGGTTATAGGACCGGAAACACCATATATTTT.

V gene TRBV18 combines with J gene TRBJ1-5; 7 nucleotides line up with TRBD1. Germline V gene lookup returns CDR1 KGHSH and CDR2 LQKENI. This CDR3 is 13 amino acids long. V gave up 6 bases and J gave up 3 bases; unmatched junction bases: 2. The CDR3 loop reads CASSGTVNQPQHF. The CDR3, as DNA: TGTGCCAGCTCCGGGACAGTCAATCAGCCCCAGCATTTT.

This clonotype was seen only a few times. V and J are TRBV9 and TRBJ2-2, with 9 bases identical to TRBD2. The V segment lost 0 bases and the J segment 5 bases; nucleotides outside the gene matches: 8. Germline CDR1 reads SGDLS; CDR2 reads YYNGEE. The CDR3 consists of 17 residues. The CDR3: CASSVGSSGSATGELFF. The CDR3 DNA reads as TGTGCCAGCAGCGTAGGTAGTAGCGGGAGTGCAACCGGGGAGCTGTTTTTT.

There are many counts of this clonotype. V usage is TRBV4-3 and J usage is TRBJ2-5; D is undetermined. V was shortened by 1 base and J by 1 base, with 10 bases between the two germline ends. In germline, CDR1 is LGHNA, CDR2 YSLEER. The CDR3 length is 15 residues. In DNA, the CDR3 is TGCGCCAGCAGCCAAGGGGTAACCGTCCAAGAGACCCAGTACTTC. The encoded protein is CASSQGVTVQETQYF.

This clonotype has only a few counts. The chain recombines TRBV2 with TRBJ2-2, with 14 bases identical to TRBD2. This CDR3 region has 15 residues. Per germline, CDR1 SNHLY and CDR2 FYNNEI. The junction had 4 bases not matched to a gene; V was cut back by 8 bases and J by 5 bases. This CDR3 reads CASGTSGSPTGELFF. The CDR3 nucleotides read TGTGCCAGCGGGACTAGCGGGAGTCCGACCGGGGAGCTGTTTTTT.

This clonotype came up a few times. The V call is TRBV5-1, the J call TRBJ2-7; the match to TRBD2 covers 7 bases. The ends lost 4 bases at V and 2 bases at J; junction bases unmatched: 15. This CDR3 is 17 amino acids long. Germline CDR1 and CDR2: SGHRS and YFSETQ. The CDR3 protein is CASSRGVLAEVTYEQYF. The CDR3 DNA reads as TGCGCCAGCAGCCGTGGGGTTCTAGCGGAGGTAACCTACGAGCAGTACTTC.

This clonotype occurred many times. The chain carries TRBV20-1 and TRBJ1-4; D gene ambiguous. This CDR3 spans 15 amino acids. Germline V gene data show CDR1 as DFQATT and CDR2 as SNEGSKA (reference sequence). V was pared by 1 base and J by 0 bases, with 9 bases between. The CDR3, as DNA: TGCAGTGCTAGAGTTTTAGGAGCAACTAATGAAAAACTGTTTTTT. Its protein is CSARVLGATNEKLFF.

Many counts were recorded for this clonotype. The CDR3 region is CASSSTGPGDEQYF. In DNA form, the CDR3 reads TGTGCCAGCAGCTCGACAGGTCCGGGTGACGAGCAGTACTTC. The genes are TRBV6-2 or TRBV6-3 and TRBJ2-7; a weak D match, TRBD1 (6 bases). The V and J ends lost 6 bases and 5 bases respectively, with 17 bases between them. The CDR3 spans 14 residues. CDR1 is MNHEY, CDR2 SVGEGT, per germline.

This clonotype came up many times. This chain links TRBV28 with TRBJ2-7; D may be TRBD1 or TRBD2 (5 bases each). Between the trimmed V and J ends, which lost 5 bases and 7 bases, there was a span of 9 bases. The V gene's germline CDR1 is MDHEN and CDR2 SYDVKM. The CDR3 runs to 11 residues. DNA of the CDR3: TGTGCCAGCAGTCAAGGGACGGAGCAGTACTTC. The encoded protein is CASSQGTEQYF.

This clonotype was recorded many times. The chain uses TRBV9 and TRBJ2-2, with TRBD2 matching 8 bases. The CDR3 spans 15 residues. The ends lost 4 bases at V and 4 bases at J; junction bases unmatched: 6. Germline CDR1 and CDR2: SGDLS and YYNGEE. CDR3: CASSRGGLGTGELFF. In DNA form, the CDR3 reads TGTGCCAGCAGCCGGGGGGGCTTGGGCACCGGGGAGCTGTTTTTT.

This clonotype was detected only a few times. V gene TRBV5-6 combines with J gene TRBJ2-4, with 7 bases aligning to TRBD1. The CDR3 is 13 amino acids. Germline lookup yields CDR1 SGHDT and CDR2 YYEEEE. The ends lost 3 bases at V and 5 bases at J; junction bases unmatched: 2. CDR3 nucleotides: TGTGCCAGCAGCTGGGACAGTCAAAACATTCAGTACTTC. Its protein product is CASSWDSQNIQYF.

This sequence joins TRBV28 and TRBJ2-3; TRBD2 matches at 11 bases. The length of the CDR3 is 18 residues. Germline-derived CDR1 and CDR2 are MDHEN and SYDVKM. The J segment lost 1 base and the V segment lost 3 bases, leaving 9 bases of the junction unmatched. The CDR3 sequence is CASSLWRTSGQRTDTQYF. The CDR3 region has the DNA TGTGCCAGCAGTTTGTGGCGGACTAGCGGGCAACGCACAGATACGCAGTATTTT.

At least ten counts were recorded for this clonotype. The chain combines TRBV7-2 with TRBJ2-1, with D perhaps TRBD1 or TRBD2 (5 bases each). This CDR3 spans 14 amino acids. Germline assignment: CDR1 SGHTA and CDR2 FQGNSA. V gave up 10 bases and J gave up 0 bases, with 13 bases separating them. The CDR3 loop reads CATAGTSSYNEQFF. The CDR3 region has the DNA TGTGCCACCGCCGGGACGAGCTCCTACAATGAGCAGTTCTTC.

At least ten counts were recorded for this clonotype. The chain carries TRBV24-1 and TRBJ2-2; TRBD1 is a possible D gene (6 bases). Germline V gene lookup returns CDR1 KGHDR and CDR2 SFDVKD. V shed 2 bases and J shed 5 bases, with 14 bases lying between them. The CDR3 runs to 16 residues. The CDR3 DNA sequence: TGTGCCACCAGTGATTCGGACAGATTCGGGACCGGGGAGCTGTTTTTT. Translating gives CATSDSDRFGTGELFF.

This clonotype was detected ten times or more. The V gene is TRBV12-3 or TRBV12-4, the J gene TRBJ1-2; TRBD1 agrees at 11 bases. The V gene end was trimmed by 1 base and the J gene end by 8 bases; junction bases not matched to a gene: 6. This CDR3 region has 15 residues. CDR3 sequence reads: CASSLGTGGAIGYTF. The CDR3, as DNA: TGTGCCAGCAGTTTAGGGACAGGGGGCGCAATAGGCTACACCTTC.

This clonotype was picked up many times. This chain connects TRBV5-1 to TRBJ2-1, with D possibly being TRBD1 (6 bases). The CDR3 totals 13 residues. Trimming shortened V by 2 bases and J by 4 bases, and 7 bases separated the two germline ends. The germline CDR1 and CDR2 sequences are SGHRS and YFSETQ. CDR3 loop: CASSFDRYNEQFF. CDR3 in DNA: TGCGCCAGCAGCTTCGACAGGTACAATGAGCAGTTCTTC.

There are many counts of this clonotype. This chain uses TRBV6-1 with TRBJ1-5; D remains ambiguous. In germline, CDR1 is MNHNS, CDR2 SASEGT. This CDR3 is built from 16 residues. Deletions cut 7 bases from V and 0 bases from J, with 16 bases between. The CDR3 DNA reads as TGTGCCAGCATTTACGACGGACTATATAGCAATCAGCCCCAGCATTTT. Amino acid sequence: CASIYDGLYSNQPQHF.

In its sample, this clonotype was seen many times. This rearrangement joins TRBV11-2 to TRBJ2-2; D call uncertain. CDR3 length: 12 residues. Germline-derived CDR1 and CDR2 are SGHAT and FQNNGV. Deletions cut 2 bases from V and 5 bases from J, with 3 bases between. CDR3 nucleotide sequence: TGTGCCAGCAGCTTACGTACCGGGGAGCTGTTTTTT. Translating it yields CASSLRTGELFF.